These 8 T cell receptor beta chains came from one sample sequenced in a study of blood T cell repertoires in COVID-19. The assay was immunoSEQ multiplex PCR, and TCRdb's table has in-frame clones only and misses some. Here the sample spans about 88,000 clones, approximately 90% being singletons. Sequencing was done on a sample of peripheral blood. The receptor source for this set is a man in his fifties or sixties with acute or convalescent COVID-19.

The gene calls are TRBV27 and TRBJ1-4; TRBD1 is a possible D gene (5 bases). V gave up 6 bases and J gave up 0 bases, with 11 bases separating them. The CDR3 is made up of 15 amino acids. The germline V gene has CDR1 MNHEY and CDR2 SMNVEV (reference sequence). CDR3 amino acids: CASRMTRATNEKLFF. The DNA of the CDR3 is TGTGCCAGCAGGATGACCAGGGCAACTAATGAAAAACTGTTTTTT.

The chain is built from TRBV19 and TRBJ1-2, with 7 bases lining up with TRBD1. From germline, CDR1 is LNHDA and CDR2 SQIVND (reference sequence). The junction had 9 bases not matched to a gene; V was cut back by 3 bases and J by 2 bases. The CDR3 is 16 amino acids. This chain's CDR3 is CASSIDHGTVNYGYTF. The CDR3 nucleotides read TGTGCCAGTAGTATCGACCACGGGACAGTCAACTATGGCTACACCTTC.

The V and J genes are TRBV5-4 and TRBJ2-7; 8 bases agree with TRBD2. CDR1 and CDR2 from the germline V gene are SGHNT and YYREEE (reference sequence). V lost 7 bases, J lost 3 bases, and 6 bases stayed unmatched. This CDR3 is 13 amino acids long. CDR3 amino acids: CASHPAGGYEQYF. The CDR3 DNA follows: TGTGCCAGCCATCCGGCGGGAGGCTACGAGCAGTACTTC.

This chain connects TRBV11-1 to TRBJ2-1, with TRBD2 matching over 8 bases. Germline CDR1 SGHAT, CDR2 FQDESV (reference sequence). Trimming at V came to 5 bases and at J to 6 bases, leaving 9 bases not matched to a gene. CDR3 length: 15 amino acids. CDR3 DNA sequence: TGTGCCAGCAGCGCCGTGGCGGGAGGCGGCAATGAGCAGTTCTTC. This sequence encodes CASSAVAGGGNEQFF.

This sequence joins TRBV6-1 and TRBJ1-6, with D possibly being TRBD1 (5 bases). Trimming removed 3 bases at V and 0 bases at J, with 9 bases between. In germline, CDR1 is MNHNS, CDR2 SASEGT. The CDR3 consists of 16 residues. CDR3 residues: CASSDRTRSYNSPLHF. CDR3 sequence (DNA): TGTGCCAGCAGTGACCGGACACGCTCCTATAATTCACCCCTCCACTTT.

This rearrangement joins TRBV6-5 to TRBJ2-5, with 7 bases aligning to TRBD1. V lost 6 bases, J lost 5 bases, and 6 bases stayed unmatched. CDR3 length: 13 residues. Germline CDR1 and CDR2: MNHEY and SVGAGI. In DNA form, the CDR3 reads TGTGCCAGCAGGACAGGGTTGTTTGAGACCCAGTACTTC. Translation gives CASRTGLFETQYF.

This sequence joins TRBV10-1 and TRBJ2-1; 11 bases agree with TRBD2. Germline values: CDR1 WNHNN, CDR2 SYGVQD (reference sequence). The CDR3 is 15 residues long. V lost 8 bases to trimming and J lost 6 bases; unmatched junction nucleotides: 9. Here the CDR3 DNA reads TGCGCCAGCGCCCCTAGCGGGAGGTTTGTCAATGAGCAGTTCTTC. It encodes CASAPSGRFVNEQFF.

The CDR3 sequence is CASSVVEGAPNTF. In nucleotides, the CDR3 is TGTGCCAGCAGCGTAGTTGAGGGTGCCCCTAATACCTTC. The gene calls are TRBV9 and TRBJ1-2; no reliable D call. The length of the CDR3 is 13 residues. The germline V gene encodes CDR1 SGDLS and CDR2 YYNGEE. The V end lost 0 bases, the J end lost 14 bases, and 17 bases lay between the germline ends.